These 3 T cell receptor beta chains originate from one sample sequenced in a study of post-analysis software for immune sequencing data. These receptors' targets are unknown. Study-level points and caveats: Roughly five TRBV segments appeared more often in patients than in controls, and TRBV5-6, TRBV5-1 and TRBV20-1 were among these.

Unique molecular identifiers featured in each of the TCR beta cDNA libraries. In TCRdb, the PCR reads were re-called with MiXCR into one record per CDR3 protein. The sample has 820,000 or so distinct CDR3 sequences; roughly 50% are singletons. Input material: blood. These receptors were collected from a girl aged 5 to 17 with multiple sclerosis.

CDR3 sequence (DNA): TGTGCCAGCTCACCACCGGCAGGGTCAAACTATGGCTACACCTTC. Its translation is CASSPPAGSNYGYTF. The V gene is TRBV18, the J gene TRBJ1-2; D is perhaps TRBD1 (5 bases). This CDR3 is built from 15 residues. V was pared by 0 bases and J by 2 bases, with 10 bases between. The V gene's germline CDR1 is KGHSH and CDR2 LQKENI.

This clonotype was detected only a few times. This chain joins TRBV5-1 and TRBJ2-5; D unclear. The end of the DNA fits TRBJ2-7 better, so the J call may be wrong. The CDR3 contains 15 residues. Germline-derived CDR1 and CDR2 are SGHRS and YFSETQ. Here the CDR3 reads CASSRDSPNQYEQYF. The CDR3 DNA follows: TGCGCCAGCAGCCGTGATAGTCCCAATCAATACGAGCAGTACTTC.

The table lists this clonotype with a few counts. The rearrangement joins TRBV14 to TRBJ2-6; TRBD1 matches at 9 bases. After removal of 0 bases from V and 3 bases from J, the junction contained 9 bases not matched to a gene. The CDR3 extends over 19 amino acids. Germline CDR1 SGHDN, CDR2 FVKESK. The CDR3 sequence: CASSQDPTGGSSGANVLTF. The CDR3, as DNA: TGTGCCAGCAGCCAAGACCCGACAGGGGGAAGTAGTGGGGCCAACGTCCTGACTTTC.